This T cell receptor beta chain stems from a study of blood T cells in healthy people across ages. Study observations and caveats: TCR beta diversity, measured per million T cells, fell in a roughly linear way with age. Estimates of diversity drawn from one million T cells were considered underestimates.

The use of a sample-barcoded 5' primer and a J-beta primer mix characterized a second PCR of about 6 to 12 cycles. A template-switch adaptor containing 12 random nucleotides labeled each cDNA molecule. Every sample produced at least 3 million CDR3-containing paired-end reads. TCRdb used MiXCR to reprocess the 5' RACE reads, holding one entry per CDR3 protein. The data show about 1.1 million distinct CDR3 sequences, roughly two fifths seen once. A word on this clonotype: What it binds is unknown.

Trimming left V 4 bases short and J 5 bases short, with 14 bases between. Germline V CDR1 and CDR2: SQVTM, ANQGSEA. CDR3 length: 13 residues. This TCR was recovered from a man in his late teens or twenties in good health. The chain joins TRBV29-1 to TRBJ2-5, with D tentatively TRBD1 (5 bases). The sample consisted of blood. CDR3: CSVVRQGLETQYF. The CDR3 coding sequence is TGCAGCGTTGTACGGCAGGGCCTCGAGACCCAGTACTTC.